These 24 T cell receptor beta chains were all obtained from the same sample, sequenced in a study of CD8 T cells in ankylosing spondylitis. TCRdb re-analysed the 5' RACE reads in MiXCR, keeping a single row per CDR3 protein. The sample gives 250,000 to 400,000 distinct CDR3 sequences, around 10% of which show up once; more than 7% is in the top ten. The sample taken for sequencing was blood, either unsorted or a sorted T cell fraction (not recorded which). These receptors were obtained from a female donor with ankylosing spondylitis or in good health (not recorded which).

This clonotype was picked up many times. This chain joins TRBV5-1 and TRBJ2-1; 11 nucleotides align to TRBD2. The V gene's germline CDR1 is SGHRS and CDR2 YFSETQ. V lost 1 base to trimming and J lost 0 bases; unmatched junction nucleotides: 6. The CDR3 spans 18 residues. CDR3 sequence (DNA): TGCGCCAGCAGCTTGAGGGCTAGCGGGAGGAGCTCCTACAATGAGCAGTTCTTC. Amino acids: CASSLRASGRSSYNEQFF.

This clonotype has more than one count but fewer than ten. This chain connects TRBV10-3 to TRBJ1-2; D gene ambiguous. The CDR3 consists of 15 residues. V shed 2 bases and J shed 3 bases, with 13 bases lying between them. The germline gives CDR1 ENHRY, CDR2 SYGVKD. CDR3 region: CAISEVSPVDYGYTF. In DNA, the CDR3 is TGTGCCATCAGTGAGGTTTCCCCTGTAGACTATGGCTACACCTTC.

This clonotype was seen repeatedly, ten times or more. The genes are TRBV6-5 and TRBJ2-7; possible D gene TRBD2, 6 bases. The V gene's germline CDR1 is MNHEY and CDR2 SVGAGI. This CDR3 has 15 residues. Trimming removed 3 bases at V and 2 bases at J, with 14 bases between. As DNA, the CDR3 is TGTGCCAGCAGTTATGCCCAACTAGCCACCTACGAGCAGTACTTC. Translating it yields CASSYAQLATYEQYF.

This clonotype has a count of ten or more. The V gene is TRBV6-5, the J gene TRBJ2-7; no definite D call. The CDR3 is 11 amino acids. Between the trimmed V and J ends, which lost 6 bases and 3 bases, there was a span of 6 bases. CDR1 MNHEY and CDR2 SVGAGI come from the germline V gene. The CDR3 DNA sequence: TGTGCCAGCAGAGGAGTCTACGAGCAGTACTTC. It yields the protein CASRGVYEQYF.

This clonotype was counted at least ten times. This sequence joins TRBV15 and TRBJ2-1; D is uncertain. V was shortened by 5 bases and J by 8 bases, with 19 bases between the two germline ends. The CDR3 is made up of 15 amino acids. Germline V gives CDR1 LNHNV, CDR2 YYDKDF (reference sequence). The CDR3 region is CATSDLAIASYEQFF. CDR3 nucleotide sequence: TGTGCCACCAGCGATTTAGCAATAGCTTCATATGAGCAGTTCTTC.

This clonotype was recorded at least ten times. V and J are TRBV7-9 and TRBJ2-3; 7 bases are a match to TRBD2. The CDR3 sequence is 16 residues long. Germline CDR1 SEHNR, CDR2 FQNEAQ (reference sequence). The J segment lost 5 bases and the V segment lost 5 bases, leaving 13 bases of the junction unmatched. DNA of the CDR3: TGTGCCAGCAGCCATCTGGGTGCGGGAGCTAAAGATACGCAGTATTTT. It codes for CASSHLGAGAKDTQYF. The full variable domain, its missing parts supplied by reference TRBV7-9 and TRBJ2-3, is DTGVSQNPRHKITKRGQNVTFRCDPISEHNRLYWYRQTLGQGPEFLTYFQNEAQLEKSRLLSDRFSAERPKGSFSTLEIQRTEQGDSAMYLCASSHLGAGAKDTQYFGPGTRLTVL.

Many counts were recorded for this clonotype. This chain connects TRBV20-1 to TRBJ1-1, with a possible D match to TRBD1 (5 bases). This CDR3 spans 13 amino acids. Trimming removed 3 bases from V and 5 bases from J, with 13 bases in between. Germline V gene sequence: CDR1 DFQATT, CDR2 SNEGSKA (reference sequence). CDR3 protein: CSARQGAWTEAFF. The CDR3 bases are TGCAGTGCTAGGCAGGGTGCATGGACTGAAGCTTTCTTT.

V usage is TRBV7-3 and J usage is TRBJ2-1, with D possibly TRBD2 on 7 matching bases. Trimming removed 0 bases from V and 9 bases from J, with 12 bases in between. The CDR3 extends over 14 amino acids. Germline V lookup: CDR1 SGHTA, CDR2 FQGTGA. CDR3 amino acids: CASSLTGGAGEQFF. In nucleotides, the CDR3 is TGTGCCAGCAGCTTAACGGGGGGGGCCGGTGAGCAGTTCTTC.

This clonotype was found many times. The rearrangement links TRBV10-3 to TRBJ1-5; D not resolved. Germline V gene lookup returns CDR1 ENHRY and CDR2 SYGVKD. The ends were cut back, 4 bases at V and 6 bases at J, with 22 bases in the middle. The CDR3 contains 17 residues. CDR3 sequence reads: CAISGNEESGKFQPQHF. The CDR3 region has the DNA TGTGCCATCAGTGGAAATGAGGAGTCAGGAAAGTTTCAGCCCCAGCATTTT.

To note about this clonotype: This may arise from a read error, as a much more abundant clone is one base away. This chain connects TRBV7-2 to TRBJ2-1, with 7 bases aligning to TRBD2. This CDR3 spans 16 amino acids. The germline V gene encodes CDR1 SGHTA and CDR2 FQGNSA. Losses at the gene ends were 5 bases for V and 5 bases for J; bases not matched to a gene: 12. CDR3 residues: CASSARGGPLHNEQFF. CDR3 sequence (DNA): TGTGCCAGCAGCGCCCGCGGGGGACCACTTCACAATGAGCAGTTCTTC.

In its sample, this clonotype was seen many times. J is TRBJ1-2 and V is TRBV10-3; D remains unclear. The V gene's germline CDR1 is ENHRY and CDR2 SYGVKD. The CDR3 length is 16 residues. V lost 2 bases, J lost 0 bases, and 13 bases lay in between. CDR3 nucleotide sequence: TGTGCCATCAGTGAGGAAGGTACGGGAGCTAACTATGGCTACACCTTC. Translated: CAISEEGTGANYGYTF.

The sample holds many counts of this clonotype. The chain combines TRBV4-1 with TRBJ2-7; tentative D call: TRBD2 (6 bases). Germline lookup yields CDR1 MGHRA and CDR2 YSYEKL. The ends were cut back, 4 bases at V and 4 bases at J, with 17 bases in the middle. The CDR3 is 15 amino acids. CDR3 nucleotides: TGCGCCAGCAGCCTGACCGTCGGGAGCTTGTACGAGCAGTACTTC. Its translation is CASSLTVGSLYEQYF.

The CDR3 DNA reads TGTGCCTGGAGTGTAACTAGGAGCAATGAGCAGTTCTTC. It yields the protein CAWSVTRSNEQFF. This chain links TRBV30 with TRBJ2-1; TRBD2 might be the D (5 bases). The CDR3 is 13 residues long. V was trimmed by 0 bases and J by 6 bases, leaving 9 bases between them. Per the germline V gene, CDR1 is GTSNPN and CDR2 is SVGIG (reference sequence).

This clonotype turned up a few times. V usage is TRBV6-1 and J usage is TRBJ2-1, with TRBD2 matching over 9 bases. V gave up 6 bases and J gave up 6 bases; unmatched junction bases: 9. This CDR3 comprises 15 residues. Germline V gene data show CDR1 as MNHNS and CDR2 as SASEGT. The chain's CDR3 is CASRILGGGANEQFF. Written as DNA, the CDR3 is TGTGCCAGCAGAATCTTGGGCGGGGGGGCCAATGAGCAGTTCTTC.

This clonotype has ten or more counts. The chain has TRBV5-1 and TRBJ2-7, with TRBD2 matching over 8 bases. Looked up from germline, CDR1 is SGHRS and CDR2 is YFSETQ. CDR3 size: 15 residues. Trimming removed 5 bases from V and 0 bases from J; junction bases left unmatched: 7. The CDR3 region has the DNA TGCGCCAGCAGAATTGGGCTAGCGGGCTCCTACGAGCAGTACTTC. Protein: CASRIGLAGSYEQYF.

The chain employs TRBV5-4 and TRBJ2-3; 7 bases map to TRBD1. After removal of 1 base from V and 5 bases from J, the junction contained 10 bases not matched to a gene. Germline V CDR1 and CDR2: SGHNT, YYREEE (reference sequence). The CDR3 is made up of 16 amino acids. CDR3 sequence (DNA): TGTGCCAGCAGCTTGTCCTCCGGGACAGCGAGAGATACGCAGTATTTT. This gives the protein CASSLSSGTARDTQYF.

This clonotype was picked up many times. The rearrangement joins TRBV18 to TRBJ1-4; 9 positions agree with TRBD1. Germline assignment: CDR1 KGHSH and CDR2 LQKENI. V gave up 5 bases and J gave up 7 bases; unmatched junction bases: 8. CDR3 length: 15 amino acids. The CDR3 loop is CASSRRTGEAEKLFF. The DNA of the CDR3 is TGTGCCAGCTCAAGGAGGACAGGGGAAGCTGAAAAACTGTTTTTT.

This clonotype came up a few times. The J gene is TRBJ2-2, the V gene TRBV6-2 or TRBV6-3; D is ambiguous. This CDR3 contains 14 residues. Germline lookup yields CDR1 MNHEY and CDR2 SVGEGT. The V end was cut by 6 bases, the J end by 1 base, with 9 bases between. The CDR3 bases are TGTGCCAGCAGACGAGACGTGAACACCGGGGAGCTGTTTTTT. Translation gives CASRRDVNTGELFF.

In its sample, this clonotype was seen many times. The chain employs TRBV5-1 and TRBJ2-1; 8 nucleotides agree with TRBD2. This CDR3 region has 15 residues. Germline CDR1 and CDR2: SGHRS and YFSETQ. V gave up 6 bases and J gave up 5 bases; unmatched junction bases: 10. As DNA, the CDR3 is TGCGCCAGCACGCCTCGGGGGGGGGATCACAATGAGCAGTTCTTC. The encoded protein is CASTPRGGDHNEQFF.

At least ten counts were recorded for this clonotype. V is TRBV12-3 or TRBV12-4 and J is TRBJ2-1, with 14 bases identical to TRBD2. Germline trimming cut 5 bases from V and 4 bases from J; bases unmatched to any gene: 4. This CDR3 has 16 amino acids. The DNA for the CDR3 is TGTGCCAGCAGTCCTCGGACTAGCGGGGGGTACAATGAGCAGTTCTTC. Protein sequence: CASSPRTSGGYNEQFF.

This clonotype was counted a few times. This chain links TRBV5-1 with TRBJ2-1; perhaps D is TRBD1 or TRBD2 (5 bases each). With 7 bases removed from V and 10 bases from J, the gap between germline ends came to 27 bases. Germline V lookup: CDR1 SGHRS, CDR2 YFSETQ. This CDR3 region has 16 residues. This CDR3 reads CASRRGASYGFGEQFF. CDR3 bases: TGCGCCAGCCGAAGGGGAGCAAGCTACGGTTTCGGAGAGCAGTTCTTC.

This clonotype was observed at least ten times. The chain joins TRBV28 to TRBJ2-7; D possibly corresponds to TRBD2 (6 bases). The CDR3 covers 12 residues. CDR1 MDHEN and CDR2 SYDVKM come from the germline V gene. V gave up 4 bases and J gave up 6 bases, with 10 bases separating them. CDR3 residues: CASSSGTLEQYF. The CDR3 DNA follows: TGTGCCAGCAGTTCCGGGACTCTCGAGCAGTACTTC.

This clonotype has more than one count but fewer than ten. V usage is TRBV12-3 or TRBV12-4 and J usage is TRBJ1-6, with D possibly TRBD1 on 6 matching bases. The CDR3 is 14 amino acids. V was pared by 5 bases and J by 5 bases, with 10 bases between. The CDR3 nucleotides are TGTGCCAGCAGTCTCGACAGGAATAATTCACCCCTCCACTTT. It codes for CASSLDRNNSPLHF.

This clonotype was detected ten times or more. V usage is TRBV5-1 and J usage is TRBJ2-5, with D possibly called TRBD1 or TRBD2 (6 bases each). The CDR3 covers 14 residues. The V gene lost 1 base and the J gene lost 4 bases, with 11 bases spanning the gap. Germline CDR1 is SGHRS and CDR2 is YFSETQ. This CDR3 reads CASSLTGGPETQYF. DNA of the CDR3: TGCGCCAGCAGCTTGACCGGGGGCCCAGAGACCCAGTACTTC.